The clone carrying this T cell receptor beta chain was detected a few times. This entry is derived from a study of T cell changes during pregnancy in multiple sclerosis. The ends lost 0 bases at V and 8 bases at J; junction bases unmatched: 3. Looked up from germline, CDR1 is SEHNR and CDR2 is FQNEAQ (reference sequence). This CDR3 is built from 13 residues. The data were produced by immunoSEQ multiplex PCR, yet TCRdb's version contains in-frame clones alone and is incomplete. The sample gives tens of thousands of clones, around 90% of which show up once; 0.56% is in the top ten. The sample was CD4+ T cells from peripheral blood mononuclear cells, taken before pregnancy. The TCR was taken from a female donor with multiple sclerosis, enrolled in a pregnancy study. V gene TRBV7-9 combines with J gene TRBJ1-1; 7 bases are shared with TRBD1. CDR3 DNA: TGTGCCAGCAGCTTAGCCACGACAGGGGAAGCTTTCTTT. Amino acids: CASSLATTGEAFF.